Following are 14 T cell receptor beta chains from one sample sequenced in a study of early T cells in non-severe SARS-CoV-2 infection. Each CDR3 protein gets one entry after TCRdb re-called the 5' RACE reads with MiXCR. The table lists more than 50,000 distinct CDR3 sequences, about 12% of them singletons. Sequencing was performed on whole blood, taken at baseline. Source of these receptors: an adult who was a healthcare worker with PCR-confirmed SARS-CoV-2 infection or an uninfected control (not recorded which).

In its sample, this clonotype was seen a few times. This chain uses TRBV28 with TRBJ1-6; D may be TRBD1 (5 bases). CDR3 length: 14 amino acids. Per the germline V gene, CDR1 is MDHEN and CDR2 is SYDVKM. Trimming pared 2 bases from V and 9 bases from J, leaving 11 bases between. The CDR3 loop is CASSLPQGLSPLHF. CDR3 sequence (DNA): TGTGCCAGCAGTTTACCGCAGGGACTTTCACCCCTCCACTTT.

In its sample, this clonotype was seen many times. The V call is TRBV29-1, the J call TRBJ1-5; D gene uncertain. Germline CDR1 SQVTM, CDR2 ANQGSEA. The CDR3 has 15 amino acids. Trimming cost V 6 bases and J 0 bases, with 15 bases left between them. The CDR3 DNA reads TGCAGCGTAGGCGTGGGTCCTAATAGCAATCAGCCCCAGCATTTT. It specifies CSVGVGPNSNQPQHF.

This chain connects TRBV19 to TRBJ2-1; D may be TRBD2 (5 bases). Germline V lookup: CDR1 LNHDA, CDR2 SQIVND (reference sequence). With 1 base removed from V and 8 bases from J, the gap between germline ends came to 9 bases. This CDR3 comprises 13 residues. The chain's CDR3 is CASSIGLADEQFF. CDR3 DNA: TGTGCCAGTAGTATAGGTCTAGCCGATGAGCAGTTCTTC.

The rearrangement joins TRBV5-1 to TRBJ2-2; 9 positions match TRBD1. The germline V gene encodes CDR1 SGHRS and CDR2 YFSETQ. V gave up 4 bases and J gave up 5 bases; unmatched junction bases: 6. The CDR3 totals 15 residues. The CDR3 protein is CASSVNRGRTGELFF. Here the CDR3 DNA reads TGCGCCAGCAGCGTTAACAGGGGGCGGACCGGGGAGCTGTTTTTT.

This clonotype turned up a few times. The V call is TRBV28, the J call TRBJ2-5, with 8 positions matching TRBD1. V gave up 6 bases and J gave up 5 bases; unmatched junction bases: 14. The germline gives CDR1 MDHEN, CDR2 SYDVKM. The CDR3 covers 16 residues. The CDR3 nucleotides read TGTGCCAGCAGCGGCCAATCCGCCAGGGGGCTGGAGACCCAGTACTTC. Translating it yields CASSGQSARGLETQYF.

The J gene is TRBJ2-7, the V gene TRBV7-9; TRBD1 is a possible D gene (6 bases). The CDR3 loop spans 13 amino acids. Germline CDR1 SEHNR, CDR2 FQNEAQ (reference sequence). Deletions cut 0 bases from V and 12 bases from J, with 15 bases between. CDR3 nucleotide sequence: TGTGCCAGCAGCTTAGCGGGGGCGGCCTGGGGGTACTTC. Its translation is CASSLAGAAWGYF. The entire variable domain, with the rest obtained from reference TRBV7-9 and TRBJ2-7, is as follows: DTGVSQNPRHKITKRGQNVTFRCDPISEHNRLYWYRQTLGQGPEFLTYFQNEAQLEKSRLLSDRFSAERPKGSFSTLEIQRTEQGDSAMYLCASSLAGAAWGYFGPGTRLTVT.

This clonotype was picked up a small number of times. The chain employs TRBV18 and TRBJ2-5; either TRBD1 or TRBD2 may supply D (6 bases each). The germline V and J ends were trimmed by 4 bases and 5 bases, with 14 bases remaining between them. The CDR3 has 14 residues. Germline CDR1 KGHSH, CDR2 LQKENI. This chain's CDR3 is CASSRQEGGETQYF. In DNA form, the CDR3 reads TGTGCCAGCTCACGACAGGAGGGAGGCGAGACCCAGTACTTC. Supplemented by reference TRBV18 and TRBJ2-5, the full variable domain reads NAGVMQNPRHLVRRRGQEARLRCSPMKGHSHVYWYRQLPEEGLKFMVYLQKENIIDESGMPKERFSAEFPKEGPSILRIQQVVRGDSAAYFCASSRQEGGETQYFGPGTRLLVL.

In the case of this clonotype: A junction boundary mismatches the germline segment, possibly from a read error. The chain combines TRBV28 with TRBJ1-1, with TRBD1 identical over 9 bases. CDR1 is MDHEN and CDR2 is SYDVKM in the germline V gene. CDR3 length: 14 amino acids. The chain's CDR3 is CVSRRAQGASEAFF. In DNA form, the CDR3 reads TGTGTCAGCAGGCGAGCACAGGGGGCAAGTGAAGCTTTCTTT.

This clonotype occurred many times. The chain recombines TRBV7-3 with TRBJ2-2; 13 nucleotides align to TRBD2. Per germline, CDR1 SGHTA and CDR2 FQGTGA. The CDR3 is 16 residues long. V shed 5 bases and J 3 bases; nucleotides not matched to a gene: 3. The CDR3 spells CASSGGLAGDTGELFF. Written as DNA, the CDR3 is TGTGCCAGCAGCGGTGGACTAGCGGGAGACACCGGGGAGCTGTTTTTT.

This clonotype has a count of ten or more. This chain links TRBV7-6 with TRBJ2-7; 7 bases fit TRBD1. The germline V gene has CDR1 SGHVS and CDR2 FNYEAQ. The trim removed 4 bases at V and 5 bases at J, leaving 2 bases unmatched. This CDR3 is built from 12 residues. The CDR3 protein is CASSSDRNEQYF. The DNA for the CDR3 is TGTGCCAGCAGCTCGGACAGGAACGAGCAGTACTTC.

This clonotype was seen repeatedly, ten times or more. The rearrangement links TRBV28 to TRBJ1-4; 8 nucleotides line up with TRBD1. Germline V gene data show CDR1 as MDHEN and CDR2 as SYDVKM. The trim removed 5 bases at V and 7 bases at J, leaving 9 bases unmatched. CDR3 length equals 15 residues. This chain's CDR3 is CASSTGTGIREKLFF. The CDR3 DNA sequence: TGTGCCAGCAGTACCGGGACAGGTATTCGTGAAAAACTGTTTTTT.

This clonotype was counted at least ten times. The V gene is TRBV7-6, the J gene TRBJ2-7; 7 bases line up with TRBD1. The V segment lost 4 bases and the J segment 3 bases; nucleotides outside the gene matches: 3. The germline gives CDR1 SGHVS, CDR2 FNYEAQ. The CDR3 spans 13 residues. The CDR3 DNA sequence: TGTGCCAGCAGCTCAGGACAGGACTACGAGCAGTACTTC. It codes for CASSSGQDYEQYF.

V is TRBV6-5 and J is TRBJ1-6; 7 nucleotides agree with TRBD1. This CDR3 is built from 14 residues. J gave up 7 bases and V 4 bases, and 4 bases lay outside the gene matches. Germline assignment: CDR1 MNHEY and CDR2 SVGAGI. CDR3 sequence: CASSWTGRNSPLHF. CDR3 nucleotides: TGTGCCAGCAGTTGGACAGGCCGAAATTCACCCCTCCACTTT.

A single count supports this clonotype. The chain has TRBV7-9 and TRBJ2-5, with TRBD2 matching 9 bases. The germline gives CDR1 SEHNR, CDR2 FQNEAQ (reference sequence). V gave up 4 bases and J gave up 3 bases; unmatched junction bases: 9. CDR3 length equals 16 residues. The CDR3 protein is CASSWGSGSREETQYF. The CDR3 nucleotides are TGTGCCAGCAGCTGGGGTAGCGGGAGTAGGGAAGAGACCCAGTACTTC.